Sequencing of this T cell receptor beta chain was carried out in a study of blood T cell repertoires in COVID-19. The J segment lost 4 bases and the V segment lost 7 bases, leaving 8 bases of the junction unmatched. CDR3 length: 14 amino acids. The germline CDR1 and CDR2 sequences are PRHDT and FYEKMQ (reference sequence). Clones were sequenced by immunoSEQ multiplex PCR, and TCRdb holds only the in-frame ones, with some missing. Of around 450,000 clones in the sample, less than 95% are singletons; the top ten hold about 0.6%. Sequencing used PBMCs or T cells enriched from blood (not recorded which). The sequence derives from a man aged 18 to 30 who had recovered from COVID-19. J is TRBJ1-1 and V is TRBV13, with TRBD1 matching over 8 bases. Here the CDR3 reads CASKLQGASTEAFF. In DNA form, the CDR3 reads TGTGCCAGCAAACTTCAGGGGGCCTCCACTGAAGCTTTCTTT.